This paragraph reports one T cell receptor beta chain. Source study methods: Reference gene primer amplification yielded estimated nucleated cell counts. Profiled with immunoSEQ multiplex PCR; TCRdb holds only in-frame clones, not every one. The D gene and trimming were derived from the DNA, and the V and J assignments and clone size from that table. Among some 48,000 clones listed, 88% were seen once. The sample is drawn from a study of blood T cell repertoires in COVID-19. Study at large: There were acute and convalescent COVID-19 samples, and they came from the United States, Italy and Spain. From T cells, B-cell-depleted T cells, or PBMCs came the material, which was cDNA or gDNA.

J gave up 8 bases and V 2 bases, and 10 bases lay outside the gene matches. CDR3 length equals 16 residues. Germline V gene lookup returns CDR1 SGHNT and CDR2 YENEEA. The TCR comes from a man in his forties or fifties with active COVID-19. Source material: peripheral blood. The rearrangement uses TRBV11-3 and TRBJ2-1; 9 nucleotides agree with TRBD2. The DNA of the CDR3 is TGTGCCAGCAGCTTATTAGGGGCGGGAGGGCGAGATGAGCAGTTCTTC. Residues: CASSLLGAGGRDEQFF.